The clone carrying this T cell receptor (beta chain) was observed once. The sample belongs to a study of CD8 T cells in Susac syndrome. Multiple sclerosis controls were treatment-naive patients with stable or active relapsing-remitting disease. Germline V lookup: CDR1 MGHDK, CDR2 SYGVNS. V was cut by 2 bases and J by 3 bases, with 11 bases left in between. This CDR3 has 14 residues. Reverse transcription used about 0.5 to 1 ug RNA and random hexamers. TCRdb redid the calling of the immunoSEQ multiplex PCR reads with MiXCR, one entry per CDR3 protein. The repertoire holds about 300,000 distinct CDR3 sequences, with 85% as singletons.

The sequenced sample was CD8+ T cells from PBMCs. The chain has TRBV25-1 and TRBJ2-7; D is unclear. This clonotype was obtained from a human donor with multiple sclerosis. The CDR3 coding sequence is TGTGCCAGCAGTGAAGACCAACAGTTCTACGAGCAGTACTTC. Protein sequence: CASSEDQQFYEQYF.